The 15 T cell receptor beta chains in this list originate from one sample, sequenced in a study of cytomegalovirus exposure and HLA in healthy donors. Researchers ran the PCR with 60 Vbeta and 13 Jbeta primers. Clones were read by immunoSEQ multiplex PCR, and TCRdb kept only the in-frame ones, dropping some. The table shows over 100,000 clones, with less than 85% occurring only once. The sequenced material came from PBMCs. Every receptor here comes from a woman in her forties in good health and CMV-seropositive.

The CDR3 DNA sequence: TGTGCCTTGGGACAGGAGGACTCACCCCTCCACTTT. It is translated as CALGQEDSPLHF. This rearrangement joins TRBV30 to TRBJ1-6; 8 nucleotides agree with TRBD1. Trimming at V came to 7 bases and at J to 10 bases, leaving 6 bases not matched to a gene. The CDR3 is 12 residues long. From germline, CDR1 is GTSNPN and CDR2 SVGIG (reference sequence).

The genes are TRBV28 and TRBJ2-3; D may be TRBD1 (6 bases). The germline V and J ends were trimmed by 10 bases and 1 base, with 15 bases remaining between them. The CDR3 is 14 residues long. CDR1 is MDHEN, CDR2 SYDVKM, per germline. The DNA of the CDR3 is TGTGCCATTAGTGCAGGGGACGGCACAGATACGCAGTATTTT. Its protein is CAISAGDGTDTQYF.

The CDR3 loop is CASSLTRQLNTEAFF. DNA for the CDR3: TGTGCCAGCAGCTTAACTCGACAGCTGAACACTGAAGCTTTCTTT. The V gene is TRBV7-3, the J gene TRBJ1-1, with TRBD1 as a possible D gene (5 bases). Germline V gene sequence: CDR1 SGHTA, CDR2 FQGTGA. This CDR3 has 15 residues. Deletions cut 0 bases from V and 0 bases from J, with 8 bases between.

The chain is built from TRBV28 and TRBJ2-7; 11 bases are shared with TRBD2. V lost 6 bases and J lost 2; bases outside the gene matches: 6. CDR1 is MDHEN, CDR2 SYDVKM, per germline. CDR3 length equals 15 residues. The CDR3: CASRNVAGGTYEQYF. Here the CDR3 DNA reads TGTGCCAGCAGGAACGTAGCGGGGGGGACCTACGAGCAGTACTTC.

The chain combines TRBV30 with TRBJ2-5, with D possibly matching TRBD2 (5 bases). Germline CDR1 GTSNPN, CDR2 SVGIG (reference sequence). This CDR3 region has 11 residues. V was clipped by 8 bases and J by 2 bases, with 9 bases between them. The chain's CDR3 is CAGGRQETQYF. CDR3 DNA: TGTGCCGGAGGACGTCAAGAGACCCAGTACTTC.

The chain uses TRBV7-2 and TRBJ2-7, with 8 nucleotides matching TRBD1. This CDR3 is 15 amino acids long. V lost 2 bases and J lost 2; bases outside the gene matches: 5. Germline assignment: CDR1 SGHTA and CDR2 FQGNSA. In nucleotides, the CDR3 is TGTGCCAGCAGCTTACAAGTACAGGGGGCCTACGAGCAGTACTTC. Amino acid sequence: CASSLQVQGAYEQYF.

The rearrangement joins TRBV21-1 to TRBJ2-3; the table calls TRBD2, which could not be checked here. TRBV21-1 is noted as a pseudogene. The length of the CDR3 is 16 residues. Written as DNA, the CDR3 is TGTGCCAGCAGCAAAGAAGATCTGACTAGCACAGATACGCAGTATTTT. This translates into CASSKEDLTSTDTQYF.

The V gene is TRBV6-5, the J gene TRBJ1-1, with a possible D match to TRBD1 (5 bases). From germline, CDR1 is MNHEY and CDR2 SVGAGI. The CDR3 has 13 residues. Trimming cost V 2 bases and J 1 base, with 5 bases left between them. The CDR3 sequence is CASSYQGNTEAFF. The CDR3 DNA reads TGTGCCAGCAGTTACCAGGGGAACACTGAAGCTTTCTTT.

The CDR3 here is CASKDRGLSGANVLTF. CDR3 nucleotide sequence: TGTGCCAGCAAAGACCGGGGGTTATCTGGGGCCAACGTCCTGACTTTC. This chain connects TRBV2 to TRBJ2-6, with D perhaps TRBD2 (6 bases). Trimming removed 7 bases at V and 1 base at J, with 14 bases between. This CDR3 spans 16 amino acids. Germline CDR1 and CDR2: SNHLY and FYNNEI.

V gene TRBV18 combines with J gene TRBJ2-1; the match to TRBD1 covers 7 bases. V lost 8 bases and J lost 3; bases outside the gene matches: 10. CDR1 and CDR2 (germline): KGHSH, LQKENI. The CDR3 totals 15 residues. CDR3 in DNA: TGTGCCAGCCGGATAACAGGGGACAACTACAATGAGCAGTTCTTC. This sequence encodes CASRITGDNYNEQFF.

Comments on this clone: At one end, the junction sequence differs from germline, possibly due to a read error. Other DNA sequences in this sample translate to the same CDR3. The chain recombines TRBV27 with TRBJ2-5; D not resolved. The CDR3 sequence is 13 residues long. The germline CDR1 and CDR2 sequences are MNHEY and SMNVEV (reference sequence). This CDR3 reads CASSLSPKSAQYF. Written as DNA, the CDR3 is TGTGCCAGCAGCTTATCGCCGAAATCGGCCCAGTACTTC.

CDR3 amino acids: CASSSGTGVIGEKLFF. In DNA, the CDR3 is TGCGCCAGCAGCTCCGGGACAGGGGTCATCGGTGAAAAACTGTTTTTT. The chain uses TRBV4-3 and TRBJ1-4; 10 positions agree with TRBD1. The V gene's germline CDR1 is LGHNA and CDR2 YSLEER. The CDR3 spans 16 residues. The J segment lost 7 bases and the V segment lost 5 bases, leaving 10 bases of the junction unmatched.

The CDR3 sequence: CASSRQGRGELFF. The CDR3 DNA follows: TGTGCCAGTTCCCGACAGGGCCGAGGGGAGCTGTTTTTT. The rearrangement uses TRBV18 and TRBJ2-2; TRBD1 aligns across 7 bases. The CDR3 contains 13 residues. V lost 9 bases to trimming and J lost 8 bases; unmatched junction nucleotides: 9. The germline CDR1 and CDR2 sequences are KGHSH and LQKENI.

This clone was seen only once. The gene calls are TRBV5-5 and TRBJ1-2; 9 bases fit TRBD1. Germline-derived CDR1 and CDR2 are SGHKS and YYEKEE (reference sequence). The length of the CDR3 is 15 residues. J gave up 3 bases and V 3 bases, and 6 bases lay outside the gene matches. This CDR3 reads CASSYRTGVDYGYTF. The CDR3 DNA is TGTGCCAGCAGCTATCGGACAGGGGTAGACTATGGCTACACCTTC.

Written as DNA, the CDR3 is TGTGCCTGGAGTGTACGGGCAACTAATGAAAAACTGTTTTTT. Its protein is CAWSVRATNEKLFF. The rearrangement uses TRBV30 and TRBJ1-4; D gene unclear. This CDR3 has 14 amino acids. CDR1 and CDR2 (germline): GTSNPN, SVGIG (reference sequence). The V and J ends lost 0 bases and 0 bases respectively, with 5 bases between them.